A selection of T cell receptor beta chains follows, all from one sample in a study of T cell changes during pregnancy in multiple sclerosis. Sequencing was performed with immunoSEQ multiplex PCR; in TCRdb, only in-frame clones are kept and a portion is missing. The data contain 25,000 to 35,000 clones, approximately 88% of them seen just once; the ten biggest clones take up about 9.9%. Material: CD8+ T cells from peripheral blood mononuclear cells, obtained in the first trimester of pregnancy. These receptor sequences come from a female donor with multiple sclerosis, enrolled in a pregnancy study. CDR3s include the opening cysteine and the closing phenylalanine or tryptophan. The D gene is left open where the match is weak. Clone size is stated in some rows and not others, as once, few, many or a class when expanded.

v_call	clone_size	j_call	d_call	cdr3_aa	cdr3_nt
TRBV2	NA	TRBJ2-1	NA	CASSERAGRSYNEQFF	TGTGCCAGCAGTGAAAGGGCGGGACGCTCCTACAATGAGCAGTTCTTC
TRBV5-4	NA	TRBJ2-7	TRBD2	CASSPTSGLNEQYF	TGTGCCAGCAGCCCGACTAGCGGGCTCAACGAGCAGTACTTC
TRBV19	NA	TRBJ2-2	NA	CATHDYRESGELFF	TGTGCCACCCACGACTATCGGGAGAGCGGGGAGCTGTTTTTT
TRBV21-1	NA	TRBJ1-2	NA	CASTGPMRGHYGYTF	TGTGCCAGCACGGGGCCCATGCGGGGCCACTATGGCTACACCTTC
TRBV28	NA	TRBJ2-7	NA	CASSLRGETYEQYF	TGTGCCAGCAGTTTGCGGGGCGAAACCTACGAGCAGTACTTC
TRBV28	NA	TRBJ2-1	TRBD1	CASSLLTGTTNEQFF	TGTGCCAGCAGTTTGCTGACAGGGACCACCAATGAGCAGTTCTTC
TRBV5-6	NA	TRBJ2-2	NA	CASSPQTGTGELFF	TGTGCCAGCAGCCCCCAGACAGGAACCGGGGAGCTGTTTTTT
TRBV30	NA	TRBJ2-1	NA	CAWSVGSGGEQFF	TGTGCCTGGAGTGTCGGCTCTGGGGGGGAGCAGTTCTTC
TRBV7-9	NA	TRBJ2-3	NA	CASSPGAGTDTQYF	TGTGCCAGCAGCCCTGGGGCGGGGACAGATACGCAGTATTTT
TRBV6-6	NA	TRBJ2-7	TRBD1	CASSYAIRDRDDEQYF	TGTGCCAGCAGTTACGCCATACGGGACAGGGATGACGAGCAGTACTTC
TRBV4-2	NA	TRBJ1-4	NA	CASSLVGGNEKLFF	TGTGCCAGCAGCCTCGTGGGGGGTAATGAAAAACTGTTTTTT
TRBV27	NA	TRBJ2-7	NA	CASSSIPVSGYEQYF	TGTGCCAGCAGTTCCATCCCGGTATCCGGCTACGAGCAGTACTTC
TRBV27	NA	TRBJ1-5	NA	CASSLGADNQPQHF	TGTGCCAGCAGTTTGGGGGCGGATAATCAGCCCCAGCATTTT
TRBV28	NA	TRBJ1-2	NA	CASSLIPEDYGYTF	TGTGCCAGCAGTTTGATTCCGGAGGACTATGGCTACACCTTC
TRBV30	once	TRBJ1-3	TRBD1	CAWRRGDRASGNTIYF	TGTGCCTGGAGAAGAGGCGACAGGGCCTCTGGAAACACCATATATTTT
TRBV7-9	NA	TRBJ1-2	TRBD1	CASSYTGAGGYTF	TGTGCCAGCAGTTATACAGGGGCTGGCGGCTACACCTTC
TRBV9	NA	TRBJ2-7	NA	CASSVGSSGVSYEQYF	TGTGCCAGCAGCGTAGGTAGTAGCGGAGTTTCCTACGAGCAGTACTTC
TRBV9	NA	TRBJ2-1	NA	CASSVVGADEQFF	TGTGCCAGCAGCGTAGTGGGGGCGGATGAGCAGTTCTTC
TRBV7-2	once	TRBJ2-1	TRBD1	CASSQGVLQFF	TGTGCCAGTTCACAGGGGGTGTTGCAGTTCTTC
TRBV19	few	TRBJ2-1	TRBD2	CASSIAPSSGSSYNEQFF	TGTGCCAGTAGTATAGCCCCCTCTAGCGGATCTTCCTACAATGAGCAGTTCTTC
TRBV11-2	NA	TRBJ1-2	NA	CASSSIDRLYGYTF	TGTGCCAGCAGCTCTATTGACAGGCTCTATGGCTACACCTTC
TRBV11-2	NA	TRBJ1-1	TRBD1	CASSLAGQLREAFF	TGTGCCAGCAGCTTAGCGGGACAGCTACGTGAAGCTTTCTTT
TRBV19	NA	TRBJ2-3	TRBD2	CASSSPRDYITDTQYF	TGTGCCAGTAGTTCCCCCCGGGACTACATCACAGATACGCAGTATTTT
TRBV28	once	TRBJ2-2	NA	CASSLIREDTGELFF	TGTGCCAGCAGTTTAATAAGGGAGGACACCGGGGAGCTGTTTTTT
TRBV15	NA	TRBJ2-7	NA	CATSADLTGYLDEQYF	TGTGCCACCAGCGCGGACTTAACAGGGTACCTGGACGAGCAGTACTTC
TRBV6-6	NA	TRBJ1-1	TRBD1	CASSTYDRGDTEAFF	TGTGCCAGCAGTACCTATGACAGGGGAGACACTGAAGCTTTCTTT
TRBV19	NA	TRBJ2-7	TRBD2	CASSMGGRNEQYF	TGTGCCAGTAGTATGGGCGGGAGAAACGAGCAGTACTTC
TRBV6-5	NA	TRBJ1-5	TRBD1	CASSAAGTGSQPQHF	TGTGCCAGCAGTGCTGCCGGGACAGGGAGTCAGCCCCAGCATTTT
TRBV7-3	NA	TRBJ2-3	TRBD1	CASSRTGQGGADTQYF	TGTGCCAGCAGCCGGACGGGACAGGGAGGAGCGGATACGCAGTATTTT
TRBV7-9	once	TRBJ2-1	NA	CASRTQGNEQFF	TGTGCCAGCCGGACCCAGGGCAATGAGCAGTTCTTC
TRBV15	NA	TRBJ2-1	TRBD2	CATSPSSGTSYNEQFF	TGTGCCACCAGCCCCAGTTCCGGGACTAGTTACAATGAGCAGTTCTTC
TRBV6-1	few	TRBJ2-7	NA	CASKKGAVLEQYF	TGTGCCAGCAAAAAAGGGGCTGTTCTCGAGCAGTACTTC
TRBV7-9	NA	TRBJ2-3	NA	CASSLEMVTDTQYF	TGTGCCAGCAGCCTCGAGATGGTGACAGATACGCAGTATTTT
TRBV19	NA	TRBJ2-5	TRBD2	CASSFGREGQETQYF	TGTGCCAGTAGTTTCGGCCGGGAGGGACAAGAGACCCAGTACTTC
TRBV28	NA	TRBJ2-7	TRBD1	CASSYLPRQGHYEQYF	TGTGCCAGCAGTTACCTCCCCCGACAGGGGCACTACGAGCAGTACTTC
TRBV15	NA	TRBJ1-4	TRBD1	CATSKRQGDEKLFF	TGTGCCACCAGCAAGCGACAGGGGGATGAAAAACTGTTTTTT
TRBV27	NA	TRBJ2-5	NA	CASSRMGGVGLETQYF	TGTGCCAGCAGCCGGATGGGCGGGGTTGGGTTGGAGACCCAGTACTTC
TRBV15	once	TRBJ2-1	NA	CATSRSRYNEQFF	TGTGCCACCAGCAGATCACGGTACAATGAGCAGTTCTTC
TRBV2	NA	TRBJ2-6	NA	CASSEVRSSGANVLTF	TGTGCCAGCAGTGAAGTGCGTAGTTCTGGGGCCAACGTCCTGACTTTC
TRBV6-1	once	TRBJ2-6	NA	CASNGGPSGANVLTF	TGTGCCAGCAACGGAGGACCCTCTGGGGCCAACGTCCTGACTTTC
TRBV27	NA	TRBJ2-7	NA	CASSLPGPEQYF	TGTGCCAGCAGTTTACCGGGTCCCGAGCAGTACTTC
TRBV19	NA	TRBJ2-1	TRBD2	CASSIIPGRSNEQFF	TGTGCCAGTAGTATTATTCCCGGGAGGTCCAATGAGCAGTTCTTC
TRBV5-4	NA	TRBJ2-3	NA	CASSLVGGAPDTQYF	TGTGCCAGCAGCTTGGTGGGGGGGGCCCCAGATACGCAGTATTTT